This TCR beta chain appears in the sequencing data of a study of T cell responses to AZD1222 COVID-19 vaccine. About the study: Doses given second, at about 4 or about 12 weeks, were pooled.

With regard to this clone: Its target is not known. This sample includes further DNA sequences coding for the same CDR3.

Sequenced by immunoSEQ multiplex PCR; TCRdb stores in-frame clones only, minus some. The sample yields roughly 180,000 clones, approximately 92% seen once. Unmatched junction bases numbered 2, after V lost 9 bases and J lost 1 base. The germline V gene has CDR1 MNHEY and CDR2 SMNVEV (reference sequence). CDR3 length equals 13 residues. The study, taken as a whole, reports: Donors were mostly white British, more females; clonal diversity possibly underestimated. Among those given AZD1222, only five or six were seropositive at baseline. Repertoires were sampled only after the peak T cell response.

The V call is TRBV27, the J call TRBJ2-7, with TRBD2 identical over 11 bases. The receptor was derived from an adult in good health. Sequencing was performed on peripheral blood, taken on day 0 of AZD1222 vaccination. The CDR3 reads CASSSGGSYEQYF. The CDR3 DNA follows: TGTGCCAGTTCTAGCGGGGGGTCCTACGAGCAGTACTTC.